Below are 29 T cell receptor beta chains sequenced from a single sample in a study of Ad26.COV2.S vaccination and SARS-CoV-2 variants (dated by TCRdb to the early 2020s). The library was obtained by the immunoSEQ multiplex PCR assay. TCRdb limited this immuneACCESS table to in-frame rearrangements with V and J called. A share of clones is missing; checked studies link under half to unresolved V genes, and the rest is unexplained. The sample records some 460,000 clones, roughly nine tenths of which are singletons. The top ten clonotypes cover more than 1.5% of the sample. Interpreted using the paper, the treatment or condition label stands for: approximately 18 received Ad26.COV2.S at low or high dose, single or two shots; about 5 received placebo; per-sample allocation not given. Repertoires of vaccine and placebo recipients were sequenced from samples taken on day 63 after the first injection.

The starting material was peripheral blood, obtained in a trial of Ad26.COV2.S vaccine versus placebo. These receptors came from a person aged 18-60 years who received the Ad26.COV2.S COVID-19 vaccine or a placebo.

This sequence joins TRBV5-1 and TRBJ1-1, with D hard to call. V gave up 0 bases and J gave up 5 bases, with 14 bases separating them. CDR1 and CDR2 from the germline V gene are SGHRS and YFSETQ. The CDR3 loop spans 15 amino acids. The CDR3 sequence: CASSLEIPLGTEAFF. For the CDR3, the DNA is TGCGCCAGCAGCTTGGAGATACCTTTGGGGACTGAAGCTTTCTTT.

The chain employs TRBV19 and TRBJ2-2, with 8 bases matching TRBD1. The CDR3 runs to 17 residues. With 2 bases clipped from V and 4 bases from J, the junction kept 9 bases outside the gene matches. Per the germline V gene, CDR1 is LNHDA and CDR2 is SQIVND (reference sequence). For the CDR3, the DNA is TGTGCCAGTAGTATAACCAGGACAGGGCCAGCCACCGGGGAGCTGTTTTTT. The encoded protein is CASSITRTGPATGELFF. The full variable domain, its missing parts supplied by reference TRBV19 and TRBJ2-2, is DGGITQSPKYLFRKEGQNVTLSCEQNLNHDAMYWYRQDPGQGLRLIYYSQIVNDFQKGDIAEGYSVSREKKESFPLTVTSAQKNPTAFYLCASSITRTGPATGELFFGEGSRLTVL.

V gene TRBV29-1 combines with J gene TRBJ2-1; TRBD1 might be the D (6 bases). V lost 3 bases and J 4 bases, leaving 13 bases between the germline ends. Germline CDR1 is SQVTM and CDR2 is ANQGSEA. The length of the CDR3 is 14 residues. CDR3 in DNA: TGCAGCGTTGAGGGGGCTAAGGCTTACAATGAGCAGTTCTTC. It translates to CSVEGAKAYNEQFF.

The J gene is TRBJ2-7, the V gene TRBV6-5; 7 nucleotides agree with TRBD2. Trimming at V came to 8 bases and at J to 0 bases, leaving 7 bases not matched to a gene. Germline-derived CDR1 and CDR2 are MNHEY and SVGAGI. This CDR3 contains 14 residues. In nucleotides, the CDR3 is TGTGCCAGCCAAACTAGCGCCAGCTCCTACGAGCAGTACTTC. Translated: CASQTSASSYEQYF.

The chain uses TRBV10-1 and TRBJ2-1; D is possibly TRBD2 (5 bases). Germline lookup yields CDR1 WNHNN and CDR2 SYGVQD (reference sequence). This CDR3 comprises 16 residues. V lost 0 bases, J lost 4 bases, and 13 bases lay in between. In DNA form, the CDR3 reads TGCGCCAGCAGTGAGTCCCTAGCCCTGGAGTACAATGAGCAGTTCTTC. Protein sequence: CASSESLALEYNEQFF.

This chain uses TRBV10-3 with TRBJ1-1; D is unresolved. The CDR3 covers 12 residues. With 6 bases removed from V and 4 bases from J, the gap between germline ends came to 9 bases. CDR1 is ENHRY and CDR2 is SYGVKD in the germline V gene. In DNA form, the CDR3 reads TGTGCCATCAGCGAGGTCACCACTGAAGCTTTCTTT. Translated, it gives CAISEVTTEAFF.

The rearrangement links TRBV3-1 (or the pseudogene TRBV3-2) to TRBJ1-5; 8 bases align to TRBD1. V dropped 2 bases and J dropped 5; count of bases not matched to a gene: 5. Germline CDR1 LGHDT, CDR2 YNNKEL (reference sequence). This CDR3 is built from 15 residues. The CDR3 region is CASSQTGTGHQPQHF. The CDR3 DNA reads as TGTGCCAGCAGCCAAACCGGGACAGGCCATCAGCCCCAGCATTTT.

V gene TRBV7-2 combines with J gene TRBJ1-2, with D hard to call. Germline lookup yields CDR1 SGHTA and CDR2 FQGNSA. V was trimmed by 1 base and J by 1 base, leaving 16 bases between them. This CDR3 is built from 17 residues. The CDR3, as DNA: TGTGCCAGCAGCTTAGAGCCCCTGTCGTACAGTAACTATGGCTACACCTTC. It codes for CASSLEPLSYSNYGYTF.

The gene calls are TRBV3-1 (or the pseudogene TRBV3-2) and TRBJ1-1; no reliable D call. The germline V gene has CDR1 LGHDT and CDR2 YNNKEL (reference sequence). The length of the CDR3 is 12 residues. The ends were cut back, 5 bases at V and 5 bases at J, with 9 bases in the middle. The CDR3 sequence is CASSDTLTEAFF. As DNA, the CDR3 is TGTGCCAGCAGCGATACTCTGACTGAAGCTTTCTTT.

The chain links TRBV29-1 to TRBJ2-6; D may be TRBD1 (6 bases). CDR3 length: 18 amino acids. Between the trimmed V and J ends, which lost 0 bases and 2 bases, there was a span of 17 bases. In germline, CDR1 is SQVTM, CDR2 ANQGSEA. CDR3 in DNA: TGCAGCGTTGAAGAGTTAGAGACAGGTAGGACTGGGGCCAACGTCCTGACTTTC. As protein: CSVEELETGRTGANVLTF.

The chain has TRBV5-1 and TRBJ1-1, with a tentative D call TRBD1 (5 bases). The CDR3 loop spans 15 amino acids. Germline-derived CDR1 and CDR2 are SGHRS and YFSETQ. V lost 4 bases and J 3 bases, leaving 16 bases between the germline ends. CDR3: CASSAGRGWDTEAFF. CDR3 coding DNA: TGCGCCAGCAGCGCGGGGAGGGGTTGGGACACTGAAGCTTTCTTT.

V is TRBV19 and J is TRBJ2-3, with D perhaps matching TRBD1 (6 bases). Germline V gene sequence: CDR1 LNHDA, CDR2 SQIVND (reference sequence). The CDR3 extends over 15 amino acids. Trimming removed 2 bases at V and 11 bases at J, with 20 bases between. As DNA, the CDR3 is TGTGCCAGTAGTATATCACAGGGCTTCTTCACCGAGCAGTATTTT. Protein sequence: CASSISQGFFTEQYF. Using reference TRBV19 and TRBJ2-3 for the parts outside the CDR3, the full variable domain is DGGITQSPKYLFRKEGQNVTLSCEQNLNHDAMYWYRQDPGQGLRLIYYSQIVNDFQKGDIAEGYSVSREKKESFPLTVTSAQKNPTAFYLCASSISQGFFTEQYFGPGTRLTVL.

This chain links TRBV5-1 with TRBJ2-1; D is undetermined. The CDR3 has 15 residues. V gave up 0 bases and J gave up 0 bases, with 7 bases separating them. Per germline, CDR1 SGHRS and CDR2 YFSETQ. The CDR3 loop is CASSLVQSSYNEQFF. CDR3 DNA sequence: TGCGCCAGCAGCTTGGTGCAGAGCTCCTACAATGAGCAGTTCTTC.

The CDR3 DNA sequence: TGTGCCAGCAGCGTAGATGGGGCGAACTTCCAGCCCCAGCATTTT. Translated: CASSVDGANFQPQHF. The chain recombines TRBV9 with TRBJ1-5; D is possibly TRBD1 (5 bases). V shed 0 bases and J shed 7 bases, with 14 bases lying between them. The CDR3 covers 15 residues. The V gene's germline CDR1 is SGDLS and CDR2 YYNGEE.

This clone was seen a handful of times. This chain links TRBV6-5 with TRBJ1-5; tentative D call: TRBD1 (6 bases). The V gene's germline CDR1 is MNHEY and CDR2 SVGAGI. Trimming took off 6 bases at V and 3 bases at J, with 12 bases between the two ends. The CDR3 has 14 amino acids. DNA of the CDR3: TGTGCCAGCAGCTACGGGACAAACAATCAGCCCCAGCATTTT. Its protein is CASSYGTNNQPQHF.

The rearrangement uses TRBV11-1 and TRBJ2-7; D unresolved. The germline CDR1 and CDR2 sequences are SGHAT and FQDESV (reference sequence). V dropped 2 bases and J dropped 4 bases, with 6 bases sitting between them. CDR3 size: 12 residues. The CDR3 nucleotides read TGTGCCAGCAGCTTACGAGGTTACGAGCAGTACTTC. This gives the protein CASSLRGYEQYF.

In DNA form, the CDR3 reads TGTGCCAGCAGCTTCGGGACAGGGGACTACGAGCAGTACTTC. The encoded protein is CASSFGTGDYEQYF. The J gene is TRBJ2-7, the V gene TRBV13, with 10 bases aligning to TRBD1. CDR1 PRHDT and CDR2 FYEKMQ come from the germline V gene (reference sequence). This CDR3 has 14 residues. With V trimmed by 3 bases and J by 3 bases, 2 bases remained unmatched.

The CDR3 sequence is CASSLGIDSYGYTF. CDR3 coding DNA: TGTGCCAGCAGCTTAGGGATCGACAGTTATGGCTACACCTTC. The J gene is TRBJ1-2, the V gene TRBV7-8; the D gene is possibly TRBD1 (5 bases). Germline CDR1 and CDR2: SGHVS and FQNEAQ. This CDR3 has 14 amino acids. With 1 base removed from V and 5 bases from J, the gap between germline ends came to 11 bases.

The chain couples TRBV6-5 to TRBJ1-2; D call uncertain. Trimming removed 6 bases at V and 6 bases at J, with 11 bases between. The CDR3 contains 12 residues. CDR1 and CDR2 from the germline V gene are MNHEY and SVGAGI. The CDR3 spells CASRSSVDGYTF. The CDR3 DNA reads as TGTGCCAGCAGGTCGTCAGTGGATGGCTACACCTTC.

The chain recombines TRBV20-1 with TRBJ2-7; D ambiguous. Trimming left V 3 bases short and J 2 bases short, with 17 bases between. This CDR3 spans 15 amino acids. The germline V gene has CDR1 DFQATT and CDR2 SNEGSKA (reference sequence). The DNA of the CDR3 is TGCAGTGCTAGTTTCCCGAGTAGTCAAACCTACGAGCAGTACTTC. As protein: CSASFPSSQTYEQYF.

The rearrangement uses TRBV11-2 and TRBJ2-7; D is uncertain. V lost 5 bases, J lost 4 bases, and 6 bases lay in between. Germline assignment: CDR1 SGHAT and CDR2 FQNNGV. The CDR3 totals 11 residues. The CDR3 nucleotides are TGTGCCAGCAGCGGGCAATACGAGCAGTACTTC. Translated: CASSGQYEQYF.

The chain has TRBV7-8 and TRBJ2-6, with 12 positions matching TRBD2. Unmatched junction bases numbered 12, after V lost 4 bases and J lost 8 bases. Germline V lookup: CDR1 SGHVS, CDR2 FQNEAQ. CDR3 length: 18 residues. The CDR3 loop is CASSSRTLAGGGPNVLTF. CDR3 DNA sequence: TGTGCCAGCAGCTCCCGGACACTAGCGGGGGGAGGGCCCAACGTCCTGACTTTC.

The V and J genes are TRBV11-2 and TRBJ1-2; 9 nucleotides align to TRBD1. CDR1 and CDR2 (germline): SGHAT, FQNNGV. The CDR3 contains 13 residues. After removal of 5 bases from V and 8 bases from J, the junction contained 6 bases not matched to a gene. DNA of the CDR3: TGTGCCAGCAGCCCGCGGACAGGGGACGGCTACACCTTC. This translates into CASSPRTGDGYTF. Full variable domain (rest looked up from reference TRBV11-2 and TRBJ1-2): EAGVAQSPRYKIIEKRQSVAFWCNPISGHATLYWYQQILGQGPKLLIQFQNNGVVDDSQLPKDRFSAERLKGVDSTLKIQPAKLEDSAVYLCASSPRTGDGYTFGSGTRLTVV.

The chain uses TRBV5-1 and TRBJ2-5, with a possible D match to TRBD1 (6 bases). V was cut by 4 bases and J by 5 bases, with 12 bases left in between. Germline CDR1 is SGHRS and CDR2 is YFSETQ. The CDR3 runs to 13 residues. CDR3 sequence: CASSADSGETQYF. The CDR3 DNA reads as TGCGCCAGCAGCGCGGACAGTGGGGAGACCCAGTACTTC.

This chain uses TRBV27 with TRBJ2-2, with TRBD2 matching 10 bases. The length of the CDR3 is 16 residues. Germline lookup yields CDR1 MNHEY and CDR2 SMNVEV (reference sequence). Trimming removed 6 bases from V and 5 bases from J; junction bases left unmatched: 9. In DNA form, the CDR3 reads TGTGCCAGCAGGTCTGATCTAGCGGGAGTGACCGGGGAGCTGTTTTTT. The encoded protein is CASRSDLAGVTGELFF.

This clone was observed a handful of times. One base away lies a much larger clone, so this may be a sequencing read error. V usage is TRBV7-9 and J usage is TRBJ2-7, with 10 bases aligning to TRBD1. Germline V gene lookup returns CDR1 SEHNR and CDR2 FQNEAQ (reference sequence). This CDR3 is 13 amino acids long. Trimming at V came to 6 bases and at J to 1 base, leaving 0 bases not matched to a gene. CDR3 loop: CASRGQGSYEQYF. Here the CDR3 DNA reads TGTGCCAGCAGGGGACAGGGGTCCTACGAGCAGTACTTC.

The chain combines TRBV19 with TRBJ1-2; 9 positions match TRBD1. The germline CDR1 and CDR2 sequences are LNHDA and SQIVND (reference sequence). This CDR3 contains 13 residues. V lost 4 bases, J lost 6 bases, and 3 bases stayed unmatched. CDR3 protein: CASSKGQGDGYTF. Written as DNA, the CDR3 is TGTGCCAGTAGTAAGGGACAGGGCGATGGCTACACCTTC.

This chain connects TRBV11-3 to TRBJ2-5; possible D gene TRBD2, 5 bases. Germline V gives CDR1 SGHNT, CDR2 YENEEA. The germline V and J ends were trimmed by 5 bases and 2 bases, with 18 bases remaining between them. The CDR3 has 16 residues. The CDR3 region is CASSRRAEGKQETQYF. The DNA of the CDR3 is TGTGCCAGCAGCCGAAGAGCGGAAGGGAAACAAGAGACCCAGTACTTC.

The V and J genes are TRBV28 and TRBJ1-5; possible D gene TRBD1, 5 bases. Trimming shortened V by 11 bases and J by 0 bases, and 14 bases separated the two germline ends. The CDR3 length is 14 residues. Germline CDR1 reads MDHEN; CDR2 reads SYDVKM. The CDR3 DNA sequence: TGTGCCCATGGGACGAAGATTAGCAATCAGCCCCAGCATTTT. Amino acids: CAHGTKISNQPQHF.